Listed below are T cell receptor beta chains from one sample, sequenced in a study of cytomegalovirus exposure and HLA in healthy donors. Assay used: immunoSEQ multiplex PCR; TCRdb lists only in-frame clones, some missing. The data hold some 160,000 clones, with around three quarters observed a single time. The sequenced sample was PBMCs. All receptors come from a woman aged 35 to 49 in good health and CMV-seronegative. The conserved cysteine and the conserved F or W are not part of the CDR3 here.

CDR3 protein,J gene,CDR3 length,V gene
ASIRDRRSTDTQY,TRBJ2-3,13,TRBV7-8
ASRATGVSYEQY,TRBJ2-7,12,TRBV7-2
ASKGGGAWDTQY,TRBJ2-3,12,TRBV11-3
ASSASGGPYYGYT,TRBJ1-2,13,TRBV9
ASSHSGGGTDTQY,TRBJ2-3,13,TRBV6-5
ASSNDRVVSEAF,TRBJ1-1,12,TRBV11-3
ASSQVLNTEGLYNEQF,TRBJ2-1,16,TRBV4-2
ASSLQGAINQPQH,TRBJ1-5,13,TRBV27
ASTEQGAIGAEAF,TRBJ1-1,13,TRBV6-6
ASSFRRETGEQY,TRBJ2-7,12,TRBV27
ASSRSPQETQY,TRBJ2-5,11,TRBV18
ASSPKQGISYT,TRBJ1-2,11,TRBV18
ASSRLAGMNEQY,TRBJ2-7,12,TRBV5-1
ASSLVLRTGVGANVLT,TRBJ2-6,16,TRBV7-6
ASSLGPGQEAF,TRBJ1-1,11,TRBV5-4
ASRLTKRTYSYNEQF,TRBJ2-1,15,TRBV10-2
ASSAPTGGSGNTIY,TRBJ1-3,14,TRBV6-1
SARLGGNNEQY,TRBJ2-7,11,TRBV29-1
ASSQDLRQVFAVTAKNIQY,TRBJ2-4,19,TRBV4-2
ASSETGLYGYT,TRBJ1-2,11,TRBV2
ASSPDSREAF,TRBJ1-1,10,TRBV6-5
ASSTDRGGDEQF,TRBJ2-1,12,TRBV5-5
ACPGTVRALVNTEAF,TRBJ1-1,15,TRBV30
SVLGGIAEAF,TRBJ1-1,10,TRBV29-1
AWKRGSYNEQF,TRBJ2-1,11,TRBV30
ASSQDPRDLIYDTQY,TRBJ2-3,15,TRBV4-2
ASGFRREISGNTIY,TRBJ1-3,14,TRBV19
ASSGLAGPAAYEQY,TRBJ2-7,14,TRBV27
ASSSGTGGTEKLF,TRBJ1-4,13,TRBV5-1
ASSVTGGTLGRHNEQF,TRBJ2-1,16,TRBV9
ASSQVQGWNNQPQH,TRBJ1-5,14,TRBV4-1
ASSLGISTNEKLF,TRBJ1-4,13,TRBV11-2
ASSPAGGRQETQY,TRBJ2-5,13,TRBV18
ASSQGLAGALHHNEQF,TRBJ2-1,16,TRBV23-1
ASSLDAVAEQY,TRBJ2-7,11,TRBV7-2
ASSPGGTEAF,TRBJ1-1,10,TRBV28
ASSFRGYEQY,TRBJ2-7,10,TRBV28
ASSFRAAGVSDTQY,TRBJ2-3,14,TRBV7-2
ASSEPGWGNQPQH,TRBJ1-5,13,TRBV6-1
SGDRINYGYT,TRBJ1-2,10,TRBV29-1
ASSDVSAASYEQY,TRBJ2-7,13,TRBV10-1
ASSLRGPETQY,TRBJ2-5,11,TRBV27
ASSPHPGTQY,TRBJ2-3,10,TRBV9
AISAGTSVDEQF,TRBJ2-1,12,TRBV10-3
ASSPGTGDQPQH,TRBJ1-5,12,TRBV18
ASSLGGGSYEQY,TRBJ2-7,12,TRBV7-2
ASKRAGTDTQY,TRBJ2-3,11,TRBV7-2
ASNSQRRLAGSNEQF,TRBJ2-1,15,TRBV7-9
SVAPGRNTEAF,TRBJ1-1,11,TRBV29-1
ASSVDSPNTGELF,TRBJ2-2,13,TRBV9
ASSVDSVRGELF,TRBJ2-2,12,TRBV9
ASSQGAGPNYGYT,TRBJ1-2,13,TRBV4-3
ASSLVWDRDYEQY,TRBJ2-7,13,TRBV5-1
ASSLTVNQPQH,TRBJ1-5,11,TRBV5-1
ASSSTGGNQPQH,TRBJ1-5,12,TRBV7-3
ASSLTGAYEQY,TRBJ2-7,11,TRBV5-1
AWSSGLPSTDTQY,TRBJ2-3,13,TRBV30
ASSVQGEDTQY,TRBJ2-3,11,TRBV9
AWSVPPAGTDGYT,TRBJ1-2,13,TRBV30